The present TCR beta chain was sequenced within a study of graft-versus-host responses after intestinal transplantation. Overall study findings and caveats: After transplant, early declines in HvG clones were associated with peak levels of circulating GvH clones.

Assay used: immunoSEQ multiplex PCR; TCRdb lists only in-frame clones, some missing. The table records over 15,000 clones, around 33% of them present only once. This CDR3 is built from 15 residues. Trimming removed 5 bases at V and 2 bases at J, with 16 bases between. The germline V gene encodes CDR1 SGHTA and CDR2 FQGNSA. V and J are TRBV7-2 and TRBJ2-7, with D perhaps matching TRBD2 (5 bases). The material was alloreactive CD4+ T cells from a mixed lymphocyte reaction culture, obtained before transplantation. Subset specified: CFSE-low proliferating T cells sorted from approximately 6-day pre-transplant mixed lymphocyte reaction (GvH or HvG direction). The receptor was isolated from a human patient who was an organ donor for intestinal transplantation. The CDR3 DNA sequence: TGTGCCAGCAGCCACGGGGTCGGACCAACCTACGAGCAGTACTTC. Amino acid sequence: CASSHGVGPTYEQYF.